The 28 T cell receptor beta chains presented below share a single source sample, sequenced in a study of beta chain features in type 1 diabetes. General study points: Shorter TCRB CDR3s, moderately but significantly so, were found in Type 1 diabetes patients in all four CD4+ subsets.

Expressed TCRB transcripts were sequenced because the isolated RNA had all been reverse transcribed beforehand. The table came from immunoSEQ multiplex PCR; TCRdb's copy has only in-frame clones and leaves some out. This sample has hundreds of thousands of clones, with over 10% found just once. For these receptors, no antigen is known. Sequencing was carried out using naive CD4+ T cells from blood. The receptors stem from a man between 18 and 29 years old with type 1 diabetes.

This clone has just a few counts. CDR3 region: CASSLGPGRKFHF. As DNA, the CDR3 is TGTGCCAGCAGCTTAGGCCCGGGACGAAAGTTCCACTTT. V and J are TRBV7-2 and TRBJ1-6; D possibly corresponds to TRBD1 (5 bases). Trimming removed 1 base from V and 17 bases from J, with 15 bases in between. CDR1 is SGHTA, CDR2 FQGNSA, per germline. The CDR3 covers 13 residues.

This clone was counted between two and nine times. The rearrangement joins TRBV5-4 to TRBJ1-1; TRBD1 matches at 7 bases. CDR1 is SGHNT, CDR2 YYREEE, per germline (reference sequence). Germline trimming cut 2 bases from V and 5 bases from J; bases unmatched to any gene: 6. The CDR3 totals 14 residues. The chain's CDR3 is CASSFTGVDTEAFF. The CDR3 DNA sequence: TGTGCCAGCAGCTTCACAGGGGTCGATACTGAAGCTTTCTTT.

This clone was recorded a few times. This CDR3 is CASSEGNSPLHF. The CDR3 DNA follows: TGTGCCAGCAGTGAGGGGAATTCACCCCTCCACTTT. The chain is built from TRBV27 and TRBJ1-6; maybe TRBD1 (5 bases). Germline V gene data show CDR1 as MNHEY and CDR2 as SMNVEV (reference sequence). V dropped 5 bases and J dropped 7 bases, with 6 bases sitting between them. The CDR3 is made up of 12 amino acids.

This clone was counted between two and nine times. V usage is TRBV6-5 and J usage is TRBJ1-2; 8 nucleotides match TRBD1. The CDR3 is 14 amino acids. The germline CDR1 and CDR2 sequences are MNHEY and SVGAGI. The junction had 7 bases not matched to a gene; V was cut back by 5 bases and J by 5 bases. CDR3 DNA sequence: TGTGCCAGCAGTGCACACAGGGGGTCATATGGCTACACCTTC. This gives the protein CASSAHRGSYGYTF.

This clone was seen more than once but under ten times. Other nucleotide sequences in the sample specify the same CDR3. The chain joins TRBV5-1 to TRBJ1-1; D unresolved. Germline-derived CDR1 and CDR2 are SGHRS and YFSETQ. With 2 bases removed from V and 2 bases from J, the gap between germline ends came to 7 bases. This CDR3 spans 13 amino acids. CDR3 nucleotides: TGCGCCAGCAGCTTCGGCAGCAACACTGAAGCTTTCTTT. The encoded protein is CASSFGSNTEAFF.

This clone was counted only a few times. This chain uses TRBV6-1 with TRBJ1-2, with D perhaps matching TRBD1 (6 bases). The CDR3 is made up of 15 amino acids. Trimming cost V 3 bases and J 4 bases, with 15 bases left between them. Germline V gene sequence: CDR1 MNHNS, CDR2 SASEGT. Here the CDR3 DNA reads TGTGCCAGCAGTGAGAGGGGAACAGGGCTCTATGGCTACACCTTC. Translated: CASSERGTGLYGYTF.

This clone was observed a few times. The chain recombines TRBV5-1 with TRBJ2-2; perhaps TRBD2 as D (6 bases). This CDR3 comprises 14 residues. Germline V gives CDR1 SGHRS, CDR2 YFSETQ. Trimming shortened V by 2 bases and J by 3 bases, and 8 bases separated the two germline ends. CDR3 in amino acids: CASSFGTYTGELFF. The CDR3 DNA reads as TGCGCCAGCAGCTTTGGGACTTACACCGGGGAGCTGTTTTTT.

This clone was recorded a few times. The gene calls are TRBV28 and TRBJ1-1; 8 bases line up with TRBD1. The trim removed 6 bases at V and 6 bases at J, leaving 9 bases unmatched. Germline V gene lookup returns CDR1 MDHEN and CDR2 SYDVKM. This CDR3 is 14 amino acids long. In DNA, the CDR3 is TGTGCCAGCAGGAACACAGGGGGTTCGTCTGAAGCTTTCTTT. It is translated as CASRNTGGSSEAFF. The full variable domain, its missing parts supplied by reference TRBV28 and TRBJ1-1, is DVKVTQSSRYLVKRTGEKVFLECVQDMDHENMFWYRQDPGLGLRLIYFSYDVKMKEKGDIPEGYSVSREKKERFSLILESASTNQTSMYLCASRNTGGSSEAFFGQGTRLTVV.

In this sample, this clone turned up a few times. The chain recombines TRBV4-1 with TRBJ1-5; D is uncertain. The CDR3 has 14 amino acids. V was trimmed by 4 bases and J by 6 bases, leaving 13 bases between them. The V gene's germline CDR1 is MGHRA and CDR2 YSYEKL. The DNA of the CDR3 is TGCGCCAGCAGCCTCTTTCGGGGTTCTCAGCCCCAGCATTTT. Translating it yields CASSLFRGSQPQHF.

This clone occurred a few times. The chain combines TRBV9 with TRBJ2-3, with D perhaps TRBD2 (5 bases). V shed 0 bases and J shed 2 bases, with 10 bases lying between them. The CDR3 totals 15 residues. Germline V gene lookup returns CDR1 SGDLS and CDR2 YYNGEE. The CDR3 coding sequence is TGTGCCAGCAGCGTAGCAAGCGGTTTCACAGATACGCAGTATTTT. This translates into CASSVASGFTDTQYF.

This clone has a handful of counts. This CDR3 is CASRGTVYEQYF. In DNA form, the CDR3 reads TGTGCCAGCAGAGGGACGGTCTACGAGCAGTACTTC. The chain couples TRBV28 to TRBJ2-7; D tentatively reads TRBD1 or TRBD2 (5 bases each). CDR1 MDHEN and CDR2 SYDVKM come from the germline V gene. This CDR3 has 12 residues. Trimming took off 6 bases at V and 3 bases at J, with 9 bases between the two ends.

Comments on this clone: Other DNA sequences of this sample code for an identical CDR3. CDR3 amino acids: CASSLNGQGTDTQYF. Here the CDR3 DNA reads TGTGCCAGCAGCTTAAATGGACAGGGTACAGATACGCAGTATTTT. V gene TRBV7-3 combines with J gene TRBJ2-3; 8 bases match TRBD1. The ends lost 1 base at V and 3 bases at J; junction bases unmatched: 3. This CDR3 comprises 15 residues. Germline assignment: CDR1 SGHTA and CDR2 FQGTGA.

V and J are TRBV2 and TRBJ2-2, with a weak D call TRBD2 (5 bases). The CDR3 spans 14 residues. V lost 4 bases, J lost 3 bases, and 9 bases lay in between. From germline, CDR1 is SNHLY and CDR2 FYNNEI. The CDR3 spells CASSGRTYTGELFF. CDR3 in DNA: TGTGCCAGCAGTGGCCGGACTTACACCGGGGAGCTGTTTTTT.

J is TRBJ2-4 and V is TRBV30; no definite D call. The CDR3 runs 13 residues. V was trimmed by 2 bases and J by 2 bases, leaving 7 bases between them. Looked up from germline, CDR1 is GTSNPN and CDR2 is SVGIG (reference sequence). This CDR3 reads CAWSLGSKNIQYF. The DNA of the CDR3 is TGTGCCTGGAGTTTAGGATCCAAAAACATTCAGTACTTC.

The rearrangement joins TRBV30 to TRBJ1-6; D gene ambiguous. The CDR3 length is 14 residues. The germline V gene has CDR1 GTSNPN and CDR2 SVGIG (reference sequence). Trimming left V 0 bases short and J 5 bases short, with 8 bases between. In DNA form, the CDR3 reads TGTGCCTGGAGTGTATCGGGGAATAATTCACCCCTCCACTTT. Encoded protein: CAWSVSGNNSPLHF. Based on the CDR3 plus reference TRBV30 and TRBJ1-6, the full variable domain is SQTIHQWPATLVQPVGSPLSLECTVEGTSNPNLYWYRQAAGRGLQLLFYSVGIGQISSEVPQNLSASRPQDRQFILSSKKLLLSDSGFYLCAWSVSGNNSPLHFGNGTRLTVT.

The V gene is TRBV6-5, the J gene TRBJ2-5; 9 nucleotides agree with TRBD1. The V and J ends lost 4 bases and 5 bases, in that order; junction bases with no gene match: 5. Per the germline V gene, CDR1 is MNHEY and CDR2 is SVGAGI. There are 14 residues in the CDR3. CDR3 sequence (DNA): TGTGCCAGCAGTTTCACAGGGGGCGCGGAGACCCAGTACTTC. Amino acids: CASSFTGGAETQYF.

This clone came up a few times. The genes are TRBV5-1 and TRBJ2-2; 14 bases agree with TRBD2. After removal of 4 bases from V and 6 bases from J, the junction contained 5 bases not matched to a gene. Germline V gene data show CDR1 as SGHRS and CDR2 as YFSETQ. This CDR3 contains 16 residues. The CDR3 loop reads CASSPSTSGGAGELFF. The CDR3 DNA reads as TGCGCCAGCAGCCCCTCGACTAGCGGGGGGGCCGGGGAGCTGTTTTTT.

This clone has a handful of counts. The chain joins TRBV5-4 to TRBJ1-4; weak D call: TRBD1 (5 bases). The CDR3 loop spans 14 amino acids. CDR1 and CDR2 (germline): SGHNT, YYREEE (reference sequence). With 2 bases removed from V and 8 bases from J, the gap between germline ends came to 13 bases. The CDR3 DNA reads TGTGCCAGCAGCTTCCGGGACCGGAGCGAAAAACTGTTTTTT. Its protein product is CASSFRDRSEKLFF.

V usage is TRBV5-1 and J usage is TRBJ2-7, with 9 bases aligning to TRBD2. CDR3 length: 16 residues. Trimming cost V 0 bases and J 0 bases; bases outside gene matches: 4. From germline, CDR1 is SGHRS and CDR2 YFSETQ. In nucleotides, the CDR3 is TGCGCCAGCAGCTTGGCCGAGCGGGGGGCCTCCTACGAGCAGTACTTC. This sequence encodes CASSLAERGASYEQYF.

The chain combines TRBV6-6 with TRBJ1-1; D is unresolved. The ends were cut back, 2 bases at V and 10 bases at J, with 20 bases in the middle. The CDR3 is made up of 15 amino acids. Germline V CDR1 and CDR2: MNHNY, SVGAGI (reference sequence). The CDR3 region has the DNA TGTGCCAGCAGTTACGTCATGAGGCGGGGATGGGGAGCTTTCTTT. This gives the protein CASSYVMRRGWGAFF.

This clone was found a few times. The chain combines TRBV25-1 with TRBJ1-4; 10 positions match TRBD1. The CDR3 loop spans 17 amino acids. In germline, CDR1 is MGHDK, CDR2 SYGVNS. Trimming took 3 bases from V and 3 from J; bases not matched to a gene: 7. CDR3 in DNA: TGTGCCAGCAGTGAGTTGACCGGGACAGGGGCTAATGAAAAACTGTTTTTT. Protein product: CASSELTGTGANEKLFF.

This clone has just a few counts. The V gene is TRBV5-4, the J gene TRBJ1-3; D call uncertain. This CDR3 is 15 amino acids long. Trimming stripped 0 bases from V and 3 bases from J, with 10 bases between. Germline V CDR1 and CDR2: SGHNT, YYREEE (reference sequence). CDR3 amino acids: CASSLAGGFGNTIYF. In nucleotides, the CDR3 is TGTGCCAGCAGCTTGGCCGGCGGATTTGGAAACACCATATATTTT.

V gene TRBV2 combines with J gene TRBJ1-5; 7 bases align to TRBD1. Germline V gives CDR1 SNHLY, CDR2 FYNNEI. This CDR3 contains 16 residues. V was clipped by 6 bases and J by 2 bases; unmatched bases: 10. CDR3 DNA: TGTGCCAGCAGGGGGACAGAGTCTTCGGGCAATCAGCCCCAGCATTTT. Translating it yields CASRGTESSGNQPQHF.

A few counts support this clone. The chain joins TRBV18 to TRBJ1-5; tentative D call: TRBD1 (6 bases). The CDR3 spans 14 residues. V shed 2 bases and J shed 7 bases, with 12 bases lying between them. Germline CDR1 reads KGHSH; CDR2 reads LQKENI. CDR3 DNA sequence: TGTGCCAGCTCACCAGGGAACAGGGACCAGCCCCAGCATTTT. The encoded protein is CASSPGNRDQPQHF.

J is TRBJ2-1 and V is TRBV28; no firm D call. The V end lost 7 bases, the J end lost 7 bases, and 14 bases lay between the germline ends. Germline V gives CDR1 MDHEN, CDR2 SYDVKM. CDR3 length: 13 residues. The DNA of the CDR3 is TGTGCCAGCACCGGCAGCACCTGGAATGAGCAGTTCTTC. It codes for CASTGSTWNEQFF.

This chain connects TRBV4-1 to TRBJ1-1, with 7 bases lining up with TRBD1. V lost 8 bases, J lost 5 bases, and 11 bases stayed unmatched. CDR1 is MGHRA and CDR2 is YSYEKL in the germline V gene. The CDR3 has 14 amino acids. The DNA of the CDR3 is TGCGCCAGCGGGACCGAGACAGGGAGGACTGAAGCTTTCTTT. Translation: CASGTETGRTEAFF.

This clone was detected a few times. The chain is built from TRBV9 and TRBJ1-2; no clear D. Trimming shortened V by 1 base and J by 5 bases, and 6 bases separated the two germline ends. The CDR3 sequence is 12 residues long. CDR1 SGDLS and CDR2 YYNGEE come from the germline V gene. For the CDR3, the DNA is TGTGCCAGCAGCGTAAAAGCTTATGGCTACACCTTC. As protein: CASSVKAYGYTF.

This chain links TRBV7-9 with TRBJ1-4; D gene ambiguous. Germline values: CDR1 SEHNR, CDR2 FQNEAQ (reference sequence). Trimming cost V 10 bases and J 6 bases, with 18 bases left between them. CDR3 length: 14 amino acids. CDR3: CAIGSRVGDEKLFF. CDR3 DNA: TGTGCCATCGGGTCTAGAGTTGGGGATGAAAAACTGTTTTTT.